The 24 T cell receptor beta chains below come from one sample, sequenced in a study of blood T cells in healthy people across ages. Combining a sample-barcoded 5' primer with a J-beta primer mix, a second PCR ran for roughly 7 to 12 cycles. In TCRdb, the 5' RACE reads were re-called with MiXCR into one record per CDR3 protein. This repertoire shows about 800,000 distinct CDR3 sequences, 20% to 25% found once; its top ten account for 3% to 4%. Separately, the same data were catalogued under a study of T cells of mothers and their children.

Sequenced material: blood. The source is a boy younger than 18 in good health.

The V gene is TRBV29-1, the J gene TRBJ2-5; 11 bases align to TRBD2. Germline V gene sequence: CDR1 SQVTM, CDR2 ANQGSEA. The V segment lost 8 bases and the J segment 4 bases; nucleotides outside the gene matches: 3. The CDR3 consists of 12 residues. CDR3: CSHGLAGETQYF. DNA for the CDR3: TGCAGCCACGGACTAGCGGGAGAGACCCAGTACTTC.

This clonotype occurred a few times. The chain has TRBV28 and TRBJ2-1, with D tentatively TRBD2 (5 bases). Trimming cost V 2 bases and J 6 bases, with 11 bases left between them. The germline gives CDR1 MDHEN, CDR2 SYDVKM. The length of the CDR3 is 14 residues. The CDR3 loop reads CASSLRPGLNEQFF. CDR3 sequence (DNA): TGTGCCAGCAGTTTAAGGCCAGGACTCAATGAGCAGTTCTTC.

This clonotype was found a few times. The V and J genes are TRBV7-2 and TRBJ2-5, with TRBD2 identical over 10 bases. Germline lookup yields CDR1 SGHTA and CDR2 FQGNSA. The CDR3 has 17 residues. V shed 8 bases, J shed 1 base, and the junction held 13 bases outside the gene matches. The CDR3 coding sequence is TGTGCCAGCCTGGTGGCTAGCGGGGGCCTGTGCCAAGAGACCCAGTACTTC. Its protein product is CASLVASGGLCQETQYF. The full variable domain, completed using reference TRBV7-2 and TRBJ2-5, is GAGVSQSPSNKVTEKGKDVELRCDPISGHTALYWYRQSLGQGLEFLIYFQGNSAPDKSGLPSDRFSAERTGGSVSTLTIQRTQQEDSAVYLCASLVASGGLCQETQYFGPGTRLLVL.

The CDR3 reads CASKGLDRIYGYTF. The DNA of the CDR3 is TGTGCCAGCAAAGGATTAGACAGGATCTATGGCTACACCTTC. The genes are TRBV6-5 and TRBJ1-2; possible D gene TRBD1, 6 bases. The CDR3 covers 14 residues. The V end lost 7 bases, the J end lost 4 bases, and 16 bases lay between the germline ends. Germline V gene lookup returns CDR1 MNHEY and CDR2 SVGAGI.

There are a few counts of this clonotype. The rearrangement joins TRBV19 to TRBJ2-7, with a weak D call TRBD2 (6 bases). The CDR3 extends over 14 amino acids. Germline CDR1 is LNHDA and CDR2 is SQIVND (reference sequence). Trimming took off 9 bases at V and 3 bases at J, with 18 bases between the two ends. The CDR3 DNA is TGTGCCAGCAGAAGCCCGGGACTCAACTACGAGCAGTACTTC. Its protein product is CASRSPGLNYEQYF. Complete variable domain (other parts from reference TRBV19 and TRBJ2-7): DGGITQSPKYLFRKEGQNVTLSCEQNLNHDAMYWYRQDPGQGLRLIYYSQIVNDFQKGDIAEGYSVSREKKESFPLTVTSAQKNPTAFYLCASRSPGLNYEQYFGPGTRLTVT.

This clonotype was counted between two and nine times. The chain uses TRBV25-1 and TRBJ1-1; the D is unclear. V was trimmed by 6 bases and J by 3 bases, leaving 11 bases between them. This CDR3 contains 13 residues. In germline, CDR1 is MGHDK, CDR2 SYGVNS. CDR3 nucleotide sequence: TGTGCCAGCAGGCAGGACGGTTACACTGAAGCTTTCTTT. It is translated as CASRQDGYTEAFF. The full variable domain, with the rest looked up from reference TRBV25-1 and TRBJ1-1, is EADIYQTPRYLVIGTGKKITLECSQTMGHDKMYWYQQDPGMELHLIHYSYGVNSTEKGDLSSESTVSRIRTEHFPLTLESARPSHTSQYLCASRQDGYTEAFFGQGTRLTVV.

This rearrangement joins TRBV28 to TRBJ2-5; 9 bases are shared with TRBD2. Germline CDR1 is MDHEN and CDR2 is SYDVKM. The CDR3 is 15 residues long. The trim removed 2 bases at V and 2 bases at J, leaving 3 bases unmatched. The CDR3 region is CASSLLAGSQETQYF. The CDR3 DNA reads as TGTGCCAGCAGTTTACTAGCGGGATCGCAAGAGACCCAGTACTTC.

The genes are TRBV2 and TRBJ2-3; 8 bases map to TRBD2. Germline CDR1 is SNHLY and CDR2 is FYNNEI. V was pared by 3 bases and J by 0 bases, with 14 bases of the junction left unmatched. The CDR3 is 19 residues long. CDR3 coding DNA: TGTGCCAGCAGTGACCGTATTAGCGGGGAGACATACAGCACAGATACGCAGTATTTT. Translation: CASSDRISGETYSTDTQYF.

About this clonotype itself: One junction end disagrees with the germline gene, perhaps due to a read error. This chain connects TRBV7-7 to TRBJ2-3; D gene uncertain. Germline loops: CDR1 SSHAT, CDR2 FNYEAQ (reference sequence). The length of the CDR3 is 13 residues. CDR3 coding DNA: TGTGCTAGCAGCTTAGTCCAGAAAGATACGCAGTATTTT. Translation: CASSLVQKDTQYF.

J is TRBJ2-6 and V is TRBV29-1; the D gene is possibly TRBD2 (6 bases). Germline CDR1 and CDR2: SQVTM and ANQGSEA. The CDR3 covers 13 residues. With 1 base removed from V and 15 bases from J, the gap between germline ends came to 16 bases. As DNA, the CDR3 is TGCAGCGTTGAAGTCTTTGCGGGGCAAGGCCTGACTTTC. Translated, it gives CSVEVFAGQGLTF.

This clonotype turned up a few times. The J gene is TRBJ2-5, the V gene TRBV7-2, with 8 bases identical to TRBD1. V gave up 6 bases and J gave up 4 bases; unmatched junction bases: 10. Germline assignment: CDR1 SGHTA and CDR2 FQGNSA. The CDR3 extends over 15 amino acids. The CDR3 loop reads CASSPQQGVAETQYF. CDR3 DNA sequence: TGTGCCAGCAGTCCCCAACAGGGGGTGGCAGAGACCCAGTACTTC.

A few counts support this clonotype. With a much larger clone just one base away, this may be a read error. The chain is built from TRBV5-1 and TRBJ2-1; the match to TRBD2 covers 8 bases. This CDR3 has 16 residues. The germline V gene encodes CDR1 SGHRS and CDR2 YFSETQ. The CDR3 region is CASSLGSGGGRNERFF. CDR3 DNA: TGCGCCAGCAGCTTGGGGTCCGGGGGGGGTCGCAATGAGCGGTTCTTC.

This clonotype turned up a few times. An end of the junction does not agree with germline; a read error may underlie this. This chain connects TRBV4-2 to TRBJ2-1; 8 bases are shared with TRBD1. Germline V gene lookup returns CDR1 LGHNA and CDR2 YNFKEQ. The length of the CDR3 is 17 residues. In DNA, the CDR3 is TGTGCCAGCAACCAATATCTCACAGGGGGCTCCTACAATGAGCAGTTCTTC. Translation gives CASNQYLTGGSYNEQFF.

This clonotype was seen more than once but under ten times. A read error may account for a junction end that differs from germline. In DNA form, the CDR3 reads TGTGCCAGCAGTGGGCTAGTCCCGTTCTTC. Translation gives CASSGLVPFF. This chain uses TRBV6-1 with TRBJ2-5; no clear D gene. This CDR3 is built from 10 residues. Germline V lookup: CDR1 MNHNS, CDR2 SASEGT.

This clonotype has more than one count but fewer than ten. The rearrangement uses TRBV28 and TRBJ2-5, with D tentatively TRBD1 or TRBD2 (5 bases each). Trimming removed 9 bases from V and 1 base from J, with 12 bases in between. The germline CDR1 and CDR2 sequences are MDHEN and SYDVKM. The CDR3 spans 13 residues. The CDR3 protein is CASGDGAQETQYF. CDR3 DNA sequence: TGTGCCAGTGGAGACGGGGCCCAAGAGACCCAGTACTTC.

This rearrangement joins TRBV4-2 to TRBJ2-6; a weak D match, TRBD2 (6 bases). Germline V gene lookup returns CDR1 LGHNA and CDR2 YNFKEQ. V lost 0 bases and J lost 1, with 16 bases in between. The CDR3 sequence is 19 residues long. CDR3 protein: CASSQEGTPASSGANVLTF. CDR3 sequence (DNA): TGTGCCAGCAGCCAAGAGGGGACTCCGGCATCTTCTGGGGCCAACGTCCTGACTTTC.

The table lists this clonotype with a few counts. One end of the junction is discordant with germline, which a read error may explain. The CDR3 nucleotides read TGCGCCAGCAGCCAAGAAACCTCCCTGGGGGCCAACGTCCTGGCTTTC. Residues: CASSQETSLGANVLAF. The chain has TRBV4-3 and TRBJ2-6, with D possibly matching TRBD1 (6 bases). The CDR3 sequence is 16 residues long. CDR1 and CDR2 from the germline V gene are LGHNA and YSLEER.

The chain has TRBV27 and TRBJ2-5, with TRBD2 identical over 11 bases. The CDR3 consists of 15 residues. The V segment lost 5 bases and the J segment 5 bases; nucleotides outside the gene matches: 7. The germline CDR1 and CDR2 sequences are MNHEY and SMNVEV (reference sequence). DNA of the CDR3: TGTGCCAGCAGTGCTCTACTAGCGGGAGATGAGACCCAGTACTTC. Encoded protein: CASSALLAGDETQYF.

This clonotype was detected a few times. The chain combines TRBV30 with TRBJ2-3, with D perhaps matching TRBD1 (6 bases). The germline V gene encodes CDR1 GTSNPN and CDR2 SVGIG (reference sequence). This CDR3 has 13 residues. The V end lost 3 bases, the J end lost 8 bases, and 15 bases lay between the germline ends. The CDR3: CAWRLTGAGTQYF. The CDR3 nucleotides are TGTGCCTGGAGGCTGACAGGAGCTGGTACGCAGTATTTT.

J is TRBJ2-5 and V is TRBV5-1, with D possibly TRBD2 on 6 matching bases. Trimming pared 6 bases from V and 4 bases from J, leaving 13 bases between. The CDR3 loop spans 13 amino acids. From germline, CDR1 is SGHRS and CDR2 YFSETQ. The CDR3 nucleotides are TGCGCCAGCATGACAGTGGGAGGAGAGACCCAGTACTTC. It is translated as CASMTVGGETQYF.

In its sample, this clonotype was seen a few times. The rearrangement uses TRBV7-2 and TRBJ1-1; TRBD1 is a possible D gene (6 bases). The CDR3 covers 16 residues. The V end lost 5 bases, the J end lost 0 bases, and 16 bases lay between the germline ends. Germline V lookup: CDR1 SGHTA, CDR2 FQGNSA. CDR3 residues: CASSPRQAFMNTEAFF. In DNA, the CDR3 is TGTGCCAGCAGCCCCAGACAGGCTTTTATGAACACTGAAGCTTTCTTT. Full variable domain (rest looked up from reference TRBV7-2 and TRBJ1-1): GAGVSQSPSNKVTEKGKDVELRCDPISGHTALYWYRQSLGQGLEFLIYFQGNSAPDKSGLPSDRFSAERTGGSVSTLTIQRTQQEDSAVYLCASSPRQAFMNTEAFFGQGTRLTVV.

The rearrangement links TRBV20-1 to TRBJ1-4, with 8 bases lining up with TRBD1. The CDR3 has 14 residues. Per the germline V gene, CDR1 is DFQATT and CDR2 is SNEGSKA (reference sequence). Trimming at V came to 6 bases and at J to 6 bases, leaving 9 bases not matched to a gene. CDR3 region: CSAGAGGKDEKLFF. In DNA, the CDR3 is TGCAGTGCAGGGGCAGGGGGCAAGGATGAAAAACTGTTTTTT.

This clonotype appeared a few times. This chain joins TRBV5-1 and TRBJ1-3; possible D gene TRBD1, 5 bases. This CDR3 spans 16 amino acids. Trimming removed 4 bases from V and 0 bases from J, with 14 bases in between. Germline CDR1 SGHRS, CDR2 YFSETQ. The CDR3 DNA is TGCGCCAGCAGCCGGGACGGACTCTACTCTGGAAACACCATATATTTT. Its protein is CASSRDGLYSGNTIYF.

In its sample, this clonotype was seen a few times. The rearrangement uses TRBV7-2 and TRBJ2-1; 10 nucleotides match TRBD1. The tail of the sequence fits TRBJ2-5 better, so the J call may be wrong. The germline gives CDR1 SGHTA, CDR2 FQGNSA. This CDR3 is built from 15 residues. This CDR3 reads CASSLTGGRGETQYF. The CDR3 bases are TGTGCCAGCAGCTTGACAGGGGGCCGAGGAGAGACCCAGTACTTC.